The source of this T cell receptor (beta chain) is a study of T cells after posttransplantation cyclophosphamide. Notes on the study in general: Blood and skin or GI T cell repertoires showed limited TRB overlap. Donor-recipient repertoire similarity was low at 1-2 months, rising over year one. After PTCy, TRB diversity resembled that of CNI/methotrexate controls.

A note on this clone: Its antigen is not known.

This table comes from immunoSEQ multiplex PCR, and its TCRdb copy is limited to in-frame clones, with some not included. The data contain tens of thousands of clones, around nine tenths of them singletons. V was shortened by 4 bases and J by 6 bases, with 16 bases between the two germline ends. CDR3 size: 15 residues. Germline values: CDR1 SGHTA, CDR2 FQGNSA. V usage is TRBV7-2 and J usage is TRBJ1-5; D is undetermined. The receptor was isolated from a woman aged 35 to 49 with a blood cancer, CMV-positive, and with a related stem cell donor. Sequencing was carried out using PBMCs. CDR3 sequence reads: CASSWEADVGQPQHF. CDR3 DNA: TGTGCCAGCAGCTGGGAGGCGGACGTAGGTCAGCCCCAGCATTTT.